Shown below are 10 T cell receptor beta chains from a single sample sequenced in a study of OX40 agonist ivuxolimab in advanced cancers. Here immunoSEQ multiplex PCR was the method, and the copy in TCRdb shows in-frame clones only, minus some. Of tens of thousands of clones listed, 88% are singletons. Sequencing used CD4+ or CD8+ T cells sorted from blood, obtained in a trial of the OX40 agonist ivuxolimab. The source of these receptors is an adult with an advanced solid tumor such as melanoma, head and neck, liver or kidney cancer.

This sequence joins TRBV23-1 and TRBJ2-1; possible D gene TRBD1, 5 bases. TRBV23-1 is flagged as an ORF with uncertain function. V was trimmed by 4 bases and J by 10 bases, leaving 17 bases between them. The CDR3 length is 14 residues. In nucleotides, the CDR3 is TGCGCCAGCAGTCCCCAAACAGGCCACCAGGAGCAGTTCTTC. Encoded protein: CASSPQTGHQEQFF.

This clone was seen a few times. The gene calls are TRBV9 and TRBJ2-1; D gene ambiguous. The CDR3 is 12 residues long. The V gene's germline CDR1 is SGDLS and CDR2 YYNGEE. The V and J ends lost 0 bases and 5 bases respectively, with 3 bases between them. CDR3 sequence: CASSVGDNEQFF. The CDR3 DNA sequence: TGTGCCAGCAGCGTAGGAGACAATGAGCAGTTCTTC.

The chain links TRBV27 to TRBJ2-1; 7 bases agree with TRBD2. The CDR3 runs 15 residues. The J segment lost 2 bases and the V segment lost 5 bases, leaving 6 bases of the junction unmatched. Germline CDR1 and CDR2: MNHEY and SMNVEV (reference sequence). The CDR3 reads CASSVTGGAYNEQFF. CDR3 DNA sequence: TGTGCCAGCAGTGTAACGGGAGGCGCCTACAATGAGCAGTTCTTC.

This chain links TRBV7-9 with TRBJ2-7, with 14 bases fitting TRBD2. J was trimmed by 6 bases and V by 5 bases; bases with no gene match: 6. The CDR3 runs to 15 residues. From germline, CDR1 is SEHNR and CDR2 FQNEAQ (reference sequence). The CDR3 DNA is TGTGCCAGCAGCCCTAGACTAGCGGGAGGGGGCGAGCAGTACTTC. It specifies CASSPRLAGGGEQYF.

The V call is TRBV15, the J call TRBJ2-7; 15 bases agree with TRBD2. This CDR3 is 19 amino acids long. V lost 1 base to trimming and J lost 6 bases; unmatched junction nucleotides: 13. CDR1 is LNHNV, CDR2 YYDKDF, per germline (reference sequence). In nucleotides, the CDR3 is TGTGCCACCAGCAGAGCGCGGACGGCAGGACTAGCGGGAGGGAGCGAGCAGTACTTC. It translates to CATSRARTAGLAGGSEQYF. The variable domain in full, with the rest retrieved from reference TRBV15 and TRBJ2-7, is DAMVIQNPRYQVTQFGKPVTLSCSQTLNHNVMYWYQQKSSQAPKLLFHYYDKDFNNEADTPDNFQSRRPNTSFCFLDIRSPGLGDTAMYLCATSRARTAGLAGGSEQYFGPGTRLTVT.

The CDR3 DNA reads as TGTGCCAGCAGTTGGGGGCCGGTAAATGAGCAGTTCTTC. Translating it yields CASSWGPVNEQFF. J is TRBJ2-1 and V is TRBV27; TRBD1 might be the D (6 bases). This CDR3 has 13 amino acids. CDR1 and CDR2 (germline): MNHEY, SMNVEV (reference sequence). V lost 4 bases to trimming and J lost 7 bases, with 11 bases between them.

The chain links TRBV4-1 to TRBJ2-5; D is unresolved. Per the germline V gene, CDR1 is MGHRA and CDR2 is YSYEKL. The CDR3 runs 16 residues. Trimming shortened V by 4 bases and J by 1 base, and 16 bases separated the two germline ends. This CDR3 reads CASSPLGVYGQETQYF. In DNA, the CDR3 is TGCGCCAGCAGCCCCCTGGGTGTGTATGGCCAAGAGACCCAGTACTTC.

This clone was detected a few times. The chain carries TRBV10-3 and TRBJ2-7; D is perhaps TRBD2 (5 bases). There are 13 residues in the CDR3. CDR1 is ENHRY and CDR2 is SYGVKD in the germline V gene. Trimming pared 6 bases from V and 2 bases from J, leaving 11 bases between. CDR3 coding DNA: TGTGCCATCAGGGACTCAGATACCTACGAGCAGTACTTC. Its protein is CAIRDSDTYEQYF.

This clone has just a few counts. The V gene is TRBV7-9, the J gene TRBJ2-7, with D perhaps TRBD2 (5 bases). The CDR3 has 15 residues. Germline CDR1 SEHNR, CDR2 FQNEAQ (reference sequence). Trimming removed 5 bases from V and 3 bases from J, with 17 bases in between. The CDR3 sequence is CASSVEPGYGYEQYF. CDR3 DNA: TGTGCCAGCAGCGTTGAACCGGGATACGGCTACGAGCAGTACTTC.

Comments on this clone: One end of the junction does not line up with germline, which may come from a read error. The J gene is TRBJ2-7, the V gene TRBV7-7; D remains unclear. CDR1 SSHAT and CDR2 FNYEAQ come from the germline V gene (reference sequence). The CDR3 totals 13 residues. In DNA, the CDR3 is TGTGCTAGCAGCCCTCCGAACAGCTACGAGCAGTACTTC. This gives the protein CASSPPNSYEQYF.